The 7 T cell receptor beta chains below come from one sample, sequenced in a study of blood T cell repertoires in COVID-19. The protocol was immunoSEQ multiplex PCR, while the TCRdb copy is restricted to in-frame clones and leaves out a portion. The sample records about 160,000 clones, roughly 80% being singletons. The sequencing sample was made of PBMCs or T cells enriched from blood (not recorded which). These TCRs come from a woman aged 50 to 60 who had recovered from COVID-19.

This clone appeared a few times. CDR3 DNA: TGTGCCAGTAGTATCAGGGATGGGTCACCCCTCCACTTT. Residues: CASSIRDGSPLHF. This chain connects TRBV19 to TRBJ1-6, with TRBD1 as a possible D gene (5 bases). Germline values: CDR1 LNHDA, CDR2 SQIVND (reference sequence). The CDR3 totals 13 residues. The V end was cut by 3 bases, the J end by 10 bases, with 10 bases between.

CDR3 loop: CASSLGGANEKLFF. The CDR3 bases are TGTGCCAGTAGTCTAGGGGGCGCGAATGAAAAACTGTTTTTT. V is TRBV19 and J is TRBJ1-4; TRBD1 matches at 7 bases. J was trimmed by 5 bases and V by 5 bases; bases with no gene match: 5. The CDR3 has 14 amino acids. CDR1 LNHDA and CDR2 SQIVND come from the germline V gene (reference sequence).

CDR3 residues: CASLALQTNTGELFF. CDR3 nucleotides: TGTGCCAGCTTAGCGCTACAAACGAACACCGGGGAGCTGTTTTTT. This chain uses TRBV5-5 with TRBJ2-2, with D perhaps TRBD2 (5 bases). This CDR3 has 15 residues. The V and J ends lost 7 bases and 0 bases respectively, with 13 bases between them. CDR1 is SGHKS and CDR2 is YYEKEE in the germline V gene (reference sequence). Variable domain in full (rest from reference TRBV5-5 and TRBJ2-2): DAGVTQSPTHLIKTRGQQVTLRCSPISGHKSVSWYQQVLGQGPQFIFQYYEKEERGRGNFPDRFSARQFPNYSSELNVNALLLGDSALYLCASLALQTNTGELFFGEGSRLTVL.

V and J are TRBV9 and TRBJ1-6; tentatively, D is TRBD1 (5 bases). Deletions cut 0 bases from V and 8 bases from J, with 9 bases between. Germline-derived CDR1 and CDR2 are SGDLS and YYNGEE. This CDR3 is 14 amino acids long. The CDR3 sequence is CASSVEGLDSPLHF. The CDR3 DNA is TGTGCCAGCAGCGTAGAGGGGTTGGATTCACCCCTCCACTTT.

The genes are TRBV7-9 and TRBJ1-6; 10 bases agree with TRBD1. The CDR3 has 16 residues. Germline-derived CDR1 and CDR2 are SEHNR and FQNEAQ (reference sequence). V was clipped by 0 bases and J by 9 bases; unmatched bases: 5. In nucleotides, the CDR3 is TGTGCCAGCAGCTTAGCCCGAGGACAGGGGGGTTCACCCCTCCACTTT. It yields the protein CASSLARGQGGSPLHF.

This clone was seen many times. Written as DNA, the CDR3 is TGTGCCAGCAGCCAAGGACAGGGTTGGTCCATGATGACCCAGTACTTC. It is translated as CASSQGQGWSMMTQYF. V is TRBV7-6 and J is TRBJ2-5; 8 bases line up with TRBD1. Germline CDR1 is SGHVS and CDR2 is FNYEAQ. Trimming took 5 bases from V and 7 from J; bases not matched to a gene: 15. CDR3 length: 16 residues.

The chain couples TRBV7-2 to TRBJ2-2; possible D gene TRBD2, 6 bases. This CDR3 is 15 amino acids long. V lost 3 bases and J 1 base, leaving 9 bases between the germline ends. From germline, CDR1 is SGHTA and CDR2 FQGNSA. This chain's CDR3 is CASSFGGRNTGELFF. Written as DNA, the CDR3 is TGTGCCAGCAGCTTCGGAGGGAGGAACACCGGGGAGCTGTTTTTT.